Below, one TCR beta chain is given with its context. J was trimmed by 0 bases and V by 1 base; bases with no gene match: 5. The CDR3 sequence is 17 residues long. From the 5' RACE reads, TCRdb called clonotypes with MiXCR, one entry per CDR3 protein. Of about 50,000 distinct CDR3 sequences listed, 6.5% to 7.5% were seen once; the top ten hold approximately 40%. The sample comes from a study of spatial heterogeneity in lung cancer. Time point: blood at routine non-recurrence follow-up after resection. Whole RNA was taken from tumor, nontumor lung or frozen PBMC; it was then sequenced unsorted. The rearrangement uses TRBV12-3 or TRBV12-4 and TRBJ2-3, with TRBD2 identical over 9 bases. The sequence was collected from a female donor with early-stage non-small cell lung cancer. The input for sequencing was PBMCs, taken at follow-up. The CDR3 DNA follows: TGTGCCAGCAGTTTAGGCCTAGCGGGGCTTAGCACAGATACGCAGTATTTT. This encodes CASSLGLAGLSTDTQYF.